This paragraph covers one T cell receptor delta chain sequence. The antigen it binds to is not known. A much larger clone lies a single base off, so this may be a read error. This same CDR3 is encoded by further DNA sequences in the sample. The sequencer was an Illumina MiSeq. Clonotypes were called again by TCRdb from the public reads via CATT, and duplicate nucleotide sequences were then merged into one entry. A total of thousands of delta-chain clones appear in this sample, approximately 3.9% of them only once. The ten largest clones take up roughly 8% of the sample. Inclusive of the bounding cysteine and phenylalanine, the CDR3 is 17 residues long. Just CDR3 DNA is preserved here, 51 bases in frame from base 1. CDR1 TSWWSYY and CDR2 QGS were looked up in the germline V gene. The V end gives up 0 bases and the J end 11 bases, leaving 14 bases in the junction not matched to a gene. These data belong to a study of gamma-delta chains in newborns, infants, children (dated by TCRdb to between 2018 and 2021). At the level of the whole study: According to the study title, microbial exposure causes polyclonal expansion of innate gammadelta T cells right after birth. The study examined the way microbial exposure affected innate gammadelta T cell populations in human newborns right after birth.

Sequencing input: blood. Recombination connected TRDV1 to TRDJ1; 11 bases in the junction line up with TRDD3. The sequence was obtained from a child who was a newborn, infant or young child, either healthy, febrile or measles-vaccinated (not recorded which). Read as DNA, the sequence is TGTGCTCTTGGGGAACTATTTCCCTACGTACTGGGGGATAGGCTCATCTTT. Its protein product is CALGELFPYVLGDRLIF.